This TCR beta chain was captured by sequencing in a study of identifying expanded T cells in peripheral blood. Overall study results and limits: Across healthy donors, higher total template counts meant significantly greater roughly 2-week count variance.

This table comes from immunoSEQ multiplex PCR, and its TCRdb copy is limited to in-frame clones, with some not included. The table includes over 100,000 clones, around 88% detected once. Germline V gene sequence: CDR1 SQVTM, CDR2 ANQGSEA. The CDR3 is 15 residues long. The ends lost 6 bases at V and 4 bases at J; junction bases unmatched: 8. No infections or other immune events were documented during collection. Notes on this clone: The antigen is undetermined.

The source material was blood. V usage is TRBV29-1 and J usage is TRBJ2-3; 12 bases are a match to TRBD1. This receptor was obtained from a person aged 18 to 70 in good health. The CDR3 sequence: CSVGTGGARPDTQYF. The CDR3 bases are TGCAGCGTAGGGACAGGGGGCGCGCGGCCAGATACGCAGTATTTT.